This T cell receptor (beta chain) was retrieved from a study of Ad26.COV2.S vaccination and SARS-CoV-2 variants. Whole-study context: Enrolled in COV1001, the donor was in the Ad26.COV2.S trial arm, which received the vaccine. Ad26.COV2.S given intramuscularly, once or twice 56 days apart.

Some clones are missing from TCRdb's copy, which holds only in-frame ones; the method was immunoSEQ multiplex PCR. The table has about 450,000 clones, roughly nine tenths seen once. The V end lost 2 bases, the J end lost 0 bases, and 14 bases lay between the germline ends. This CDR3 contains 18 residues. Per the germline V gene, CDR1 is LGHNA and CDR2 is YNFKEQ. The treatment: some 20 received Ad26.COV2.S at low or high dose, single or two shots; 5 received placebo; per-sample allocation not given. Samples came from day 63 after the first vaccine or placebo injection. Recruitment in Boston yielded a donor of adult age, 18-55 years. Ad26.COV2.S expressed prefusion-stabilized spike from the original Wuhan strain. This clone was counted once.

The chain couples TRBV4-2 to TRBJ1-6; maybe TRBD1 (5 bases). The sample consisted of peripheral blood, taken in a trial of Ad26.COV2.S vaccine versus placebo. This clonotype was obtained from a person aged 18-60 years who received the Ad26.COV2.S COVID-19 vaccine or a placebo. The chain's CDR3 is CASSQPGGGDSYNSPLHF. Written as DNA, the CDR3 is TGTGCCAGCAGCCAACCCGGTGGGGGGGACTCCTATAATTCACCCCTCCACTTT.